Following are 30 T cell receptor beta chains from one sample sequenced in a study of T cell responses to AZD1222 COVID-19 vaccine. Libraries were prepared by immunoSEQ multiplex PCR; TCRdb keeps only in-frame clonotypes and omits some of them. The table lists 130,000 or so clones, approximately 88% of them singletons, with roughly a quarter in the top ten. Here the sequenced sample was peripheral blood, taken on day 0 of AZD1222 vaccination. These receptors were collected from an adult in good health.

This rearrangement joins TRBV5-1 to TRBJ1-1, with TRBD1 identical over 10 bases. Germline CDR1 is SGHRS and CDR2 is YFSETQ. Trimming took 4 bases from V and 4 from J; bases not matched to a gene: 7. The length of the CDR3 is 15 residues. The CDR3 sequence is CASSPRQGATTEAFF. The CDR3 region has the DNA TGCGCCAGCAGCCCCAGACAGGGGGCGACCACTGAAGCTTTCTTT. Supplemented by reference TRBV5-1 and TRBJ1-1, the full variable domain reads KAGVTQTPRYLIKTRGQQVTLSCSPISGHRSVSWYQQTPGQGLQFLFEYFSETQRNKGNFPGRFSGRQFSNSRSEMNVSTLELGDSALYLCASSPRQGATTEAFFGQGTRLTVV.

The rearrangement uses TRBV12-2 and TRBJ1-1; the DNA was not compared with TRBD1, the D call given in the table. TRBV12-2 is annotated as a pseudogene. The CDR3 length is 17 residues. The CDR3 DNA is TGTGCAAGTCGCTTAGCGCGTCAGGGGGCTGTACGGACTGAAGCTTTCTTT. This sequence encodes CASRLARQGAVRTEAFF.

The chain recombines TRBV14 with TRBJ2-5; tentative D call: TRBD2 (6 bases). The CDR3 totals 16 residues. With 1 base removed from V and 6 bases from J, the gap between germline ends came to 18 bases. The V gene's germline CDR1 is SGHDN and CDR2 FVKESK. The chain's CDR3 is CASSQVWGEEAKTQYF. As DNA, the CDR3 is TGTGCCAGCAGCCAAGTCTGGGGGGAGGAGGCGAAGACCCAGTACTTC. Full variable domain (remainder filled in from reference TRBV14 and TRBJ2-5): EAGVTQFPSHSVIEKGQTVTLRCDPISGHDNLYWYRRVMGKEIKFLLHFVKESKQDESGMPNNRFLAERTGGTYSTLKVQPAELEDSGVYFCASSQVWGEEAKTQYFGPGTRLLVL.

In DNA, the CDR3 is TGTGCCAGCAGCCAAGGGGGACGCAATCAGCCCCAGCATTTT. It translates to CASSQGGRNQPQHF. The genes are TRBV3-1 (or the pseudogene TRBV3-2) and TRBJ1-5, with D perhaps matching TRBD1 (5 bases). Trimming left V 1 base short and J 2 bases short, with 6 bases between. This CDR3 is 14 amino acids long. Per germline, CDR1 LGHDT and CDR2 YNNKEL (reference sequence).

The chain joins TRBV7-3 to TRBJ2-2; D uncertain. The ends were cut back, 4 bases at V and 5 bases at J, with 5 bases in the middle. The germline V gene has CDR1 SGHTA and CDR2 FQGTGA. The length of the CDR3 is 12 residues. As DNA, the CDR3 is TGTGCCAGCAGCTGGAGTACCGGGGAGCTGTTTTTT. This codes for CASSWSTGELFF.

The rearrangement links TRBV30 to TRBJ1-5; TRBD1 aligns across 12 bases. The V and J ends lost 1 base and 7 bases, in that order; junction bases with no gene match: 5. CDR1 GTSNPN and CDR2 SVGIG come from the germline V gene (reference sequence). CDR3 length equals 15 residues. The CDR3 DNA reads as TGTGCCTGGAGTGAGGGACAGGGGGCATGGCAGCCCCAGCATTTT. Amino acid sequence: CAWSEGQGAWQPQHF. The full variable domain, in which reference TRBV30 and TRBJ1-5 provide the parts outside the CDR3, is SQTIHQWPATLVQPVGSPLSLECTVEGTSNPNLYWYRQAAGRGLQLLFYSVGIGQISSEVPQNLSASRPQDRQFILSSKKLLLSDSGFYLCAWSEGQGAWQPQHFGDGTRLSIL.

This clone has just one count. V gene TRBV4-2 combines with J gene TRBJ2-1; D gene unclear. In germline, CDR1 is LGHNA, CDR2 YNFKEQ. This CDR3 contains 14 residues. Trimming took off 4 bases at V and 9 bases at J, with 16 bases between the two ends. The CDR3 spells CASSLDAVFSEQFF. The CDR3, as DNA: TGTGCCAGCAGCCTAGATGCGGTTTTCAGTGAGCAGTTCTTC.

This sequence joins TRBV6-5 and TRBJ2-7, with a weak D call TRBD1 (5 bases). The CDR3 contains 13 residues. Germline V lookup: CDR1 MNHEY, CDR2 SVGAGI. Trimming removed 10 bases at V and 0 bases at J, with 13 bases between. The CDR3 is CATQGPHSYEQYF. In DNA, the CDR3 is TGTGCCACCCAGGGTCCCCACTCCTACGAGCAGTACTTC.

The V and J genes are TRBV28 and TRBJ2-1; the match to TRBD2 covers 9 bases. This CDR3 contains 14 residues. The ends lost 2 bases at V and 6 bases at J; junction bases unmatched: 2. Germline CDR1 and CDR2: MDHEN and SYDVKM. As DNA, the CDR3 is TGTGCCAGCAGTTTAGGGACTAGCCGCAATGAGCAGTTCTTC. Translation gives CASSLGTSRNEQFF.

On this clone itself: The same CDR3 arises from other DNA sequences in this sample as well. This rearrangement joins TRBV15 to TRBJ1-6; D unresolved. V was cut by 0 bases and J by 7 bases, with 4 bases left in between. The germline V gene has CDR1 LNHNV and CDR2 YYDKDF (reference sequence). The CDR3 runs 13 residues. The DNA for the CDR3 is TGTGCCACCAGCAGAGAGGGGAATTCACCCCTCCACTTT. It encodes CATSREGNSPLHF.

This rearrangement joins TRBV5-5 to TRBJ1-2; D might be TRBD1 (5 bases). V was cut by 3 bases and J by 4 bases, with 7 bases left in between. Germline assignment: CDR1 SGHKS and CDR2 YYEKEE (reference sequence). The CDR3 has 12 residues. The CDR3 DNA reads as TGTGCCAGCAGCTGGGGGACCTATGGCTACACCTTC. Encoded protein: CASSWGTYGYTF.

The rearrangement uses TRBV19 and TRBJ1-2; D remains ambiguous. The germline CDR1 and CDR2 sequences are LNHDA and SQIVND (reference sequence). The CDR3 loop spans 15 amino acids. The germline V and J ends were trimmed by 3 bases and 6 bases, with 17 bases remaining between them. The chain's CDR3 is CASSMGLTLWDGYTF. DNA of the CDR3: TGTGCCAGTAGTATGGGTCTAACCCTCTGGGATGGCTACACCTTC.

The table lists this clone with a count of one. V usage is TRBV27 and J usage is TRBJ1-6; tentatively, D is TRBD1 (6 bases). V lost 0 bases to trimming and J lost 1 base, with 10 bases between them. Looked up from germline, CDR1 is MNHEY and CDR2 is SMNVEV (reference sequence). The CDR3 covers 17 residues. The DNA of the CDR3 is TGTGCCAGCAGTTTATCCTTCAGGGGATCCTATAATTCACCCCTCCACTTT. Amino acid sequence: CASSLSFRGSYNSPLHF.

This clone was seen a single time. This same CDR3 is encoded by further DNA sequences in the sample. The chain uses TRBV3-1 (or the pseudogene TRBV3-2) and TRBJ1-4; D gene unclear. CDR3 length: 12 residues. The germline V gene encodes CDR1 LGHDT and CDR2 YNNKEL (reference sequence). Deletions cut 1 base from V and 8 bases from J, with 5 bases between. The CDR3 nucleotides are TGTGCCAGCAGCCAAGGAGAAGAAAAACTGTTTTTT. Residues: CASSQGEEKLFF.

V is TRBV27 and J is TRBJ1-1; D gene ambiguous. This CDR3 region has 18 residues. Germline V CDR1 and CDR2: MNHEY, SMNVEV (reference sequence). The V end was cut by 0 bases, the J end by 1 base, with 18 bases between. The CDR3 reads CASSLSTPSRRQNTEAFF. In nucleotides, the CDR3 is TGTGCCAGCAGTTTATCGACCCCCTCGCGCAGACAGAACACTGAAGCTTTCTTT.

The V gene is TRBV5-1, the J gene TRBJ1-5; D may be TRBD1 (6 bases). The CDR3 has 13 residues. The germline V and J ends were trimmed by 4 bases and 4 bases, with 9 bases remaining between them. Germline V gene sequence: CDR1 SGHRS, CDR2 YFSETQ. CDR3 nucleotide sequence: TGCGCCAGCAGCCTAGGACAGAATCAGCCCCAGCATTTT. This codes for CASSLGQNQPQHF.

The rearrangement links TRBV27 to TRBJ1-6; 7 positions match TRBD1. V was clipped by 2 bases and J by 10 bases; unmatched bases: 5. Germline V lookup: CDR1 MNHEY, CDR2 SMNVEV (reference sequence). CDR3 length equals 14 residues. The CDR3 protein is CASSLDRDASPLHF. The CDR3 coding sequence is TGTGCCAGCAGTTTAGACAGGGACGCATCACCCCTCCACTTT.

The chain is built from TRBV18 and TRBJ1-1; D unclear. V shed 1 base and J shed 4 bases, with 13 bases lying between them. Germline V gene lookup returns CDR1 KGHSH and CDR2 LQKENI. The CDR3 is 15 amino acids. CDR3 coding DNA: TGTGCCAGCTCACCACTAGGCAGTGCGGGCACTGAAGCTTTCTTT. It translates to CASSPLGSAGTEAFF.

The chain has TRBV6-5 and TRBJ1-1, with D possibly TRBD1 on 6 matching bases. The V and J ends lost 4 bases and 3 bases respectively, with 12 bases between them. The germline gives CDR1 MNHEY, CDR2 SVGAGI. The CDR3 has 14 amino acids. The DNA for the CDR3 is TGTGCCAGCAGTTCACCCGGGACATACACTGAAGCTTTCTTT. As protein: CASSSPGTYTEAFF.

Only a few counts were recorded for this clone. The chain recombines TRBV5-6 with TRBJ2-2; a weak D match, TRBD2 (5 bases). This CDR3 has 16 amino acids. CDR1 is SGHDT and CDR2 is YYEEEE in the germline V gene. V lost 4 bases and J lost 4, with 17 bases in between. In nucleotides, the CDR3 is TGTGCCAGCAGCCATAATAAGGTAGCGAGCACCGGGGAGCTGTTTTTT. Its translation: CASSHNKVASTGELFF.

The genes are TRBV11-1 and TRBJ2-5; D remains ambiguous. The length of the CDR3 is 14 residues. Germline V gene lookup returns CDR1 SGHAT and CDR2 FQDESV (reference sequence). V lost 3 bases to trimming and J lost 0 bases, with 8 bases between them. Here the CDR3 reads CASSFGGNQETQYF. Written as DNA, the CDR3 is TGTGCCAGCAGCTTTGGCGGCAACCAAGAGACCCAGTACTTC.

This clone has only a few counts. The gene calls are TRBV5-1 and TRBJ2-1; 10 positions match TRBD2. The CDR3 covers 17 residues. With 4 bases clipped from V and 4 bases from J, the junction kept 11 bases outside the gene matches. From germline, CDR1 is SGHRS and CDR2 YFSETQ. CDR3: CASSLEGPSGGYNEQFF. CDR3 in DNA: TGCGCCAGCAGCCTGGAGGGTCCTAGCGGGGGATACAATGAGCAGTTCTTC.

V is TRBV6-4 and J is TRBJ1-2, with D perhaps matching TRBD1 (6 bases). CDR3 length: 15 amino acids. Trimming removed 5 bases at V and 4 bases at J, with 17 bases between. The germline CDR1 and CDR2 sequences are MRHNA and SNTAGT. In nucleotides, the CDR3 is TGTGCCAGCAGTCGGTCCGGGGGCGCCAGCTATGGCTACACCTTC. Its protein is CASSRSGGASYGYTF.

The chain carries TRBV11-2 and TRBJ2-3; 8 bases are a match to TRBD2. The junction had 5 bases not matched to a gene; V was cut back by 1 base and J by 2 bases. The CDR3 length is 16 residues. The V gene's germline CDR1 is SGHAT and CDR2 FQNNGV. The CDR3 region is CASSLAGSGNTDTQYF. The CDR3, as DNA: TGTGCCAGCAGCTTAGCGGGTAGCGGGAACACAGATACGCAGTATTTT.

This clone has just a few counts. The DNA for the CDR3 is TGTGCCAGCATCCTCGACGGGAACACTGAAGCTTTCTTT. Protein sequence: CASILDGNTEAFF. The chain employs TRBV6-5 and TRBJ1-1; D is undetermined. There are 13 residues in the CDR3. Germline V lookup: CDR1 MNHEY, CDR2 SVGAGI. Deletions cut 7 bases from V and 1 base from J, with 10 bases between.

The genes are TRBV2 and TRBJ1-5; the D is unclear. The V end was cut by 7 bases, the J end by 2 bases, with 12 bases between. Germline CDR1 reads SNHLY; CDR2 reads FYNNEI. This CDR3 has 14 residues. The CDR3 DNA reads TGTGCCAGCAATTTTCAGAAGGGCAATCAGCCCCAGCATTTT. Residues: CASNFQKGNQPQHF.

V is TRBV5-4 and J is TRBJ2-1, with 10 bases lining up with TRBD1. The CDR3 is 15 amino acids. Unmatched junction bases numbered 11, after V lost 5 bases and J lost 9 bases. Looked up from germline, CDR1 is SGHNT and CDR2 is YYREEE (reference sequence). In DNA form, the CDR3 reads TGTGCCAGCAGGATGGGACAGGGGTTTATCGGTGAGCAGTTCTTC. It translates to CASRMGQGFIGEQFF. Based on the CDR3 plus reference TRBV5-4 and TRBJ2-1, the full variable domain is ETGVTQSPTHLIKTRGQQVTLRCSSQSGHNTVSWYQQALGQGPQFIFQYYREEENGRGNFPPRFSGLQFPNYSSELNVNALELDDSALYLCASRMGQGFIGEQFFGPGTRLTVL.

This clone was detected only once. V gene TRBV3-1 (or the pseudogene TRBV3-2) combines with J gene TRBJ1-4, with 9 bases matching TRBD1. Germline trimming cut 4 bases from V and 0 bases from J; bases unmatched to any gene: 6. The germline gives CDR1 LGHDT, CDR2 YNNKEL (reference sequence). The CDR3 totals 17 residues. CDR3 protein: CASSPRTGVATNEKLFF. CDR3 sequence (DNA): TGTGCCAGCAGCCCCAGGACAGGGGTCGCAACTAATGAAAAACTGTTTTTT.

The chain employs TRBV6-1 and TRBJ1-4; D is possibly TRBD1 (6 bases). Germline assignment: CDR1 MNHNS and CDR2 SASEGT. The CDR3 totals 15 residues. With 2 bases removed from V and 8 bases from J, the gap between germline ends came to 15 bases. CDR3: CASSERGATAEKLFF. CDR3 bases: TGTGCCAGCAGTGAAAGGGGGGCGACAGCGGAAAAACTGTTTTTT.

V gene TRBV10-3 combines with J gene TRBJ1-1, with D possibly TRBD1 on 5 matching bases. The CDR3 runs to 15 residues. Germline values: CDR1 ENHRY, CDR2 SYGVKD. V was trimmed by 0 bases and J by 5 bases, leaving 13 bases between them. As DNA, the CDR3 is TGTGCCATCAGTGAGTCGGAGGGTGGGGGGACTGAAGCTTTCTTT. It codes for CAISESEGGGTEAFF.